The 26 T cell receptor beta chains below all came from one sample that was sequenced in a study of Tregs in tolerant kidney transplant recipients. The repertoire was sequenced with immunoSEQ multiplex PCR; TCRdb's copy has only in-frame clones and lacks some. The table records around 77,000 clones, approximately 98% of them present only once. The sample consisted of CD4+ T cells from blood, taken before the transplant. Every receptor here comes from a human donor who received a combined kidney and bone marrow transplant.

CDR3 loop: CASSILAGGHNEQFF. The DNA of the CDR3 is TGTGCCAGTAGTATACTAGCGGGGGGCCACAATGAGCAGTTCTTC. The chain recombines TRBV19 with TRBJ2-1; 11 bases map to TRBD2. CDR1 LNHDA and CDR2 SQIVND come from the germline V gene (reference sequence). The V gene end was trimmed by 2 bases and the J gene end by 5 bases; junction bases not matched to a gene: 2. The CDR3 extends over 15 amino acids.

The V call is TRBV6-5, the J call TRBJ1-1, with D possibly TRBD1 on 6 matching bases. Germline V CDR1 and CDR2: MNHEY, SVGAGI. The CDR3 runs 14 residues. With 7 bases removed from V and 1 base from J, the gap between germline ends came to 13 bases. CDR3 nucleotide sequence: TGTGCCAGCACCAGGGGCAGGGAGAACACTGAAGCTTTCTTT. This encodes CASTRGRENTEAFF.

The genes are TRBV4-3 and TRBJ2-7, with a tentative D call TRBD2 (5 bases). The CDR3 loop spans 12 amino acids. V was trimmed by 9 bases and J by 2 bases, leaving 11 bases between them. Germline CDR1 LGHNA, CDR2 YSLEER. This chain's CDR3 is CARGDKPYEQYF. DNA of the CDR3: TGCGCCAGGGGAGACAAACCCTACGAGCAGTACTTC.

The chain joins TRBV6-4 to TRBJ2-2; 11 bases are shared with TRBD1. This CDR3 is 14 amino acids long. V shed 6 bases and J 6 bases; nucleotides not matched to a gene: 3. Germline V gives CDR1 MRHNA, CDR2 SNTAGT. The CDR3, as DNA: TGTGCCAGCAGGGGACAGGGGGATGCCGGGGAGCTGTTTTTT. It is translated as CASRGQGDAGELFF.

The chain joins TRBV7-2 to TRBJ2-1, with D maybe TRBD2 (5 bases). Germline V gene data show CDR1 as SGHTA and CDR2 as FQGNSA. Deletions cut 1 base from V and 7 bases from J, with 8 bases between. The CDR3 length is 13 residues. The CDR3 nucleotides are TGTGCCAGCAGCTTAGTCGGGGTAAATGAGCAGTTCTTC. This encodes CASSLVGVNEQFF.

The chain has TRBV11-2 and TRBJ2-3, with D perhaps TRBD2 (5 bases). This CDR3 is 16 amino acids long. V was shortened by 5 bases and J by 2 bases, with 17 bases between the two germline ends. Germline CDR1 reads SGHAT; CDR2 reads FQNNGV. CDR3 sequence reads: CASSPPLSGTTDTQYF. The CDR3 DNA is TGTGCCAGCAGCCCCCCGCTGAGCGGAACCACAGATACGCAGTATTTT.

V and J are TRBV19 and TRBJ2-7; TRBD2 matches 7 bases. Germline-derived CDR1 and CDR2 are LNHDA and SQIVND (reference sequence). The CDR3 is made up of 17 amino acids. Trimming removed 4 bases from V and 3 bases from J; junction bases left unmatched: 15. The CDR3 DNA reads as TGTGCCAGTAGTACGTTATTAAATGTGTGGGACTACTACGAGCAGTACTTC. Translated: CASSTLLNVWDYYEQYF.

The chain employs TRBV7-9 and TRBJ2-3; D might be TRBD1 (5 bases). V was pared by 5 bases and J by 0 bases, with 12 bases between. The CDR3 sequence is 15 residues long. In germline, CDR1 is SEHNR, CDR2 FQNEAQ (reference sequence). The CDR3 nucleotides are TGTGCCAGCAGCCGACAGAGAACTAGCACAGATACGCAGTATTTT. This sequence encodes CASSRQRTSTDTQYF.

J is TRBJ1-2 and V is TRBV6-1; D remains ambiguous. Germline V lookup: CDR1 MNHNS, CDR2 SASEGT. V was trimmed by 3 bases and J by 8 bases, leaving 16 bases between them. The CDR3 is 14 amino acids. CDR3 coding DNA: TGTGCCAGCAGTGATTTGAGGGAATTCGTAGGCTACACCTTC. As protein: CASSDLREFVGYTF.

The sample holds one count of this clone. The chain recombines TRBV2 with TRBJ2-2; D remains ambiguous. Germline V CDR1 and CDR2: SNHLY, FYNNEI. V lost 2 bases and J 5 bases, leaving 3 bases between the germline ends. The CDR3 is 12 residues long. The CDR3 protein is CASSEQTGELFF. The CDR3 nucleotides are TGTGCCAGCAGTGAACAGACCGGGGAGCTGTTTTTT.

As concerns this clone: The same CDR3 arises from other DNA sequences in this sample as well. The chain has TRBV9 and TRBJ2-3; D gene ambiguous. Trimming took off 0 bases at V and 3 bases at J, with 2 bases between the two ends. This CDR3 is 12 amino acids long. The V gene's germline CDR1 is SGDLS and CDR2 YYNGEE. The CDR3 reads CASSVATDTQYF. CDR3 nucleotides: TGTGCCAGCAGCGTAGCGACAGATACGCAGTATTTT.

The chain recombines TRBV30 with TRBJ2-5; D is perhaps TRBD2 (6 bases). CDR3 length: 16 amino acids. V lost 2 bases, J lost 5 bases, and 21 bases lay in between. CDR1 is GTSNPN and CDR2 is SVGIG in the germline V gene (reference sequence). The CDR3: CAWSPPGPSAGETQYF. CDR3 DNA: TGTGCCTGGAGTCCCCCGGGCCCCTCCGCGGGGGAGACCCAGTACTTC. The variable domain in full, completed from reference TRBV30 and TRBJ2-5, reads SQTIHQWPATLVQPVGSPLSLECTVEGTSNPNLYWYRQAAGRGLQLLFYSVGIGQISSEVPQNLSASRPQDRQFILSSKKLLLSDSGFYLCAWSPPGPSAGETQYFGPGTRLLVL.

The gene calls are TRBV18 and TRBJ2-3, with D possibly TRBD2 on 6 matching bases. Germline lookup yields CDR1 KGHSH and CDR2 LQKENI. Trimming cost V 3 bases and J 0 bases, with 16 bases left between them. This CDR3 comprises 17 residues. In DNA form, the CDR3 reads TGTGCCAGCTCACCGGGGTCGGCGGGGCTGAGCACAGATACGCAGTATTTT. Amino acid sequence: CASSPGSAGLSTDTQYF.

The V and J genes are TRBV2 and TRBJ2-2; 10 bases agree with TRBD1. Germline V gives CDR1 SNHLY, CDR2 FYNNEI. The V and J ends lost 5 bases and 4 bases, in that order; junction bases with no gene match: 4. The CDR3 covers 15 residues. The CDR3: CASSTWDRGTGELFF. The CDR3 region has the DNA TGTGCCAGCAGTACTTGGGACAGGGGCACCGGGGAGCTGTTTTTT.

CDR3 in DNA: TGTGCCAGCAGCCAAGATCTCCCGGGAGGCCTCCTCCAAGAGACCCAGTACTTC. This translates into CASSQDLPGGLLQETQYF. The rearrangement uses TRBV4-2 and TRBJ2-5; 7 nucleotides agree with TRBD2. The CDR3 length is 18 residues. Germline trimming cut 0 bases from V and 1 base from J; bases unmatched to any gene: 11. CDR1 and CDR2 from the germline V gene are LGHNA and YNFKEQ.

As DNA, the CDR3 is TGCGCCAGCAGCCAATCCCCGGGACAGGGTTTCTACGAGCAGTACTTC. Translation: CASSQSPGQGFYEQYF. The chain recombines TRBV4-1 with TRBJ2-7; TRBD1 matches at 9 bases. The CDR3 consists of 16 residues. The trim removed 2 bases at V and 3 bases at J, leaving 8 bases unmatched. Germline V gene data show CDR1 as MGHRA and CDR2 as YSYEKL.

The J gene is TRBJ2-7, the V gene TRBV13, with D possibly TRBD1 on 7 matching bases. In germline, CDR1 is PRHDT, CDR2 FYEKMQ (reference sequence). The CDR3 has 15 amino acids. V dropped 5 bases and J dropped 5 bases, with 19 bases sitting between them. The CDR3 bases are TGTGCCAGCAGCCGACAGGGAGGATATGGGAACGAGCAGTACTTC. Translation: CASSRQGGYGNEQYF.

The V gene is TRBV6-4, the J gene TRBJ1-5, with TRBD1 matching over 8 bases. This CDR3 has 14 amino acids. V was clipped by 6 bases and J by 5 bases; unmatched bases: 6. Germline loops: CDR1 MRHNA, CDR2 SNTAGT. The CDR3 here is CASSQQGGDQPQHF. The CDR3 DNA is TGTGCCAGCAGCCAACAGGGGGGCGATCAGCCCCAGCATTTT.

The chain combines TRBV14 with TRBJ2-2; 8 nucleotides match TRBD1. Germline CDR1 SGHDN, CDR2 FVKESK. The CDR3 has 17 amino acids. The V segment lost 2 bases and the J segment 8 bases; nucleotides outside the gene matches: 13. CDR3 sequence reads: CASSQSECRQGRGELFF. DNA of the CDR3: TGTGCCAGCAGCCAAAGTGAGTGTAGACAGGGGAGAGGGGAGCTGTTTTTT.

The chain links TRBV5-1 to TRBJ2-3; TRBD1 matches 8 bases. V dropped 4 bases and J dropped 3; count of bases not matched to a gene: 10. CDR3 length: 16 amino acids. Germline values: CDR1 SGHRS, CDR2 YFSETQ. CDR3 sequence reads: CASSGQGAIVTDTQYF. In DNA form, the CDR3 reads TGCGCCAGCAGCGGGCAGGGGGCAATTGTGACAGATACGCAGTATTTT.

The V and J genes are TRBV2 and TRBJ2-2, with D unclear. Looked up from germline, CDR1 is SNHLY and CDR2 is FYNNEI. The CDR3 is 13 residues long. Trimming shortened V by 4 bases and J by 6 bases, and 9 bases separated the two germline ends. The CDR3 here is CASSVSLAGELFF. The DNA of the CDR3 is TGTGCCAGCAGTGTTAGCTTGGCCGGGGAGCTGTTTTTT.

The gene calls are TRBV25-1 and TRBJ2-4; 7 bases agree with TRBD2. The CDR3 has 17 residues. Germline CDR1 and CDR2: MGHDK and SYGVNS. V was clipped by 1 base and J by 1 base; unmatched bases: 7. CDR3 DNA sequence: TGTGCCAGCAGTGAATTCGGTTGGGAGGGGGCCAAAAACATTCAGTACTTC. Protein sequence: CASSEFGWEGAKNIQYF.

The CDR3 loop is CASSHLIPGQGTNSPLHF. The CDR3, as DNA: TGTGCCAGCAGCCATCTCATCCCGGGACAGGGGACGAATTCACCCCTCCACTTT. J is TRBJ1-6 and V is TRBV7-6; 10 bases fit TRBD1. The CDR3 has 18 amino acids. Germline CDR1 is SGHVS and CDR2 is FNYEAQ. V was clipped by 5 bases and J by 7 bases; unmatched bases: 14. Full variable domain (rest looked up from reference TRBV7-6 and TRBJ1-6): GAGVSQSPRYKVTKRGQDVALRCDPISGHVSLYWYRQALGQGPEFLTYFNYEAQQDKSGLPNDRFSAERPEGSISTLTIQRTEQRDSAMYRCASSHLIPGQGTNSPLHFGNGTRLTVT.

V usage is TRBV28 and J usage is TRBJ1-1; 7 bases fit TRBD1. Germline V lookup: CDR1 MDHEN, CDR2 SYDVKM. The CDR3 is made up of 15 amino acids. J gave up 3 bases and V 2 bases, and 6 bases lay outside the gene matches. The DNA for the CDR3 is TGTGCCAGCAGTTTACTAGGGGGCGCGTACACTGAAGCTTTCTTT. It specifies CASSLLGGAYTEAFF. Full variable domain (rest looked up from reference TRBV28 and TRBJ1-1): DVKVTQSSRYLVKRTGEKVFLECVQDMDHENMFWYRQDPGLGLRLIYFSYDVKMKEKGDIPEGYSVSREKKERFSLILESASTNQTSMYLCASSLLGGAYTEAFFGQGTRLTVV.

The chain has TRBV29-1 and TRBJ1-3; D ambiguous. V shed 6 bases and J shed 4 bases, with 16 bases lying between them. Germline V gene lookup returns CDR1 SQVTM and CDR2 ANQGSEA. The CDR3 runs to 14 residues. The CDR3: CSVSNRDIGNTIYF. CDR3 in DNA: TGCAGCGTCTCGAACCGGGATATCGGAAACACCATATATTTT.

The chain links TRBV29-1 to TRBJ2-5, with a weak D call TRBD2 (6 bases). The CDR3 has 14 residues. Germline CDR1 and CDR2: SQVTM and ANQGSEA. V lost 1 base and J lost 5, with 14 bases in between. Here the CDR3 reads CSVEVMKGRETQYF. The CDR3 DNA reads TGCAGCGTTGAAGTTATGAAGGGGAGGGAGACCCAGTACTTC.